The next 21 T cell receptor beta chains were all read from a single sample in a study of blood T cell repertoires in COVID-19. Only in-frame clones appear in the TCRdb table, and some are missing; sequencing was by immunoSEQ multiplex PCR. The profile shows about 51,000 clones, around 84% of them singletons. The sample consisted of peripheral blood. These receptor sequences come from a man older than 75 with active COVID-19.

This chain uses TRBV19 with TRBJ2-7; 12 nucleotides align to TRBD2. Trimming at V came to 7 bases and at J to 3 bases, leaving 10 bases not matched to a gene. The CDR3 length is 16 residues. Germline CDR1 is LNHDA and CDR2 is SQIVND (reference sequence). The chain's CDR3 is CASKTSGTSGYYEQYF. CDR3 nucleotide sequence: TGTGCCAGTAAAACCTCCGGGACTAGCGGGTACTACGAGCAGTACTTC.

This clone is a singleton in its sample. The chain couples TRBV11-2 to TRBJ1-2; no reliable D call. V was pared by 3 bases and J by 4 bases, with 9 bases between. This CDR3 region has 13 residues. Per the germline V gene, CDR1 is SGHAT and CDR2 is FQNNGV. In DNA form, the CDR3 reads TGTGCCAGCAGCTTCACAGACCCCTATGGCTACACCTTC. Encoded protein: CASSFTDPYGYTF.

This clone has more than one count but fewer than ten. The rearrangement joins TRBV7-2 to TRBJ2-1; 11 bases map to TRBD2. V gave up 1 base and J gave up 6 bases; unmatched junction bases: 11. This CDR3 region has 18 residues. CDR1 and CDR2 from the germline V gene are SGHTA and FQGNSA. The CDR3 loop is CASSLGTSGRRLGNEQFF. DNA of the CDR3: TGTGCCAGCAGCTTAGGGACTAGCGGGCGGAGGTTGGGCAATGAGCAGTTCTTC.

The DNA of the CDR3 is TGTGCCAGCAGCTTGGCACTAGCGGGAGGCAGCTCCTACGAGCAGTACTTC. Translation: CASSLALAGGSSYEQYF. This rearrangement joins TRBV5-5 to TRBJ2-7; 12 bases match TRBD2. The V segment lost 0 bases and the J segment 0 bases; nucleotides outside the gene matches: 4. There are 17 residues in the CDR3. CDR1 and CDR2 from the germline V gene are SGHKS and YYEKEE (reference sequence).

The V gene is TRBV7-2, the J gene TRBJ2-3; TRBD2 matches at 8 bases. V dropped 5 bases and J dropped 0; count of bases not matched to a gene: 7. CDR1 and CDR2 (germline): SGHTA, FQGNSA. The CDR3 runs 16 residues. DNA of the CDR3: TGTGCCAGCAGCCCAGGCAGGACTAGCAGCACAGATACGCAGTATTTT. Protein sequence: CASSPGRTSSTDTQYF.

The J gene is TRBJ2-7, the V gene TRBV28; TRBD2 matches 7 bases. CDR1 and CDR2 from the germline V gene are MDHEN and SYDVKM. CDR3 size: 13 residues. V lost 8 bases to trimming and J lost 4 bases; unmatched junction nucleotides: 8. The chain's CDR3 is CASLQVSGYEQYF. DNA of the CDR3: TGTGCCAGCCTACAGGTTAGCGGGTACGAGCAGTACTTC.

The J gene is TRBJ2-7, the V gene TRBV6-2 or TRBV6-3; TRBD2 aligns across 12 bases. CDR1 is MNHEY and CDR2 is SVGEGT in the germline V gene. J was trimmed by 6 bases and V by 0 bases; bases with no gene match: 15. The CDR3 is 19 amino acids. In nucleotides, the CDR3 is TGTGCCAGCAGTTACTCGATCGTCCGCCTAGCGGGAGGGCTTGGCGAGCAGTACTTC. Translation gives CASSYSIVRLAGGLGEQYF.

The CDR3 region is CASSYSMGMTRHEQFF. The CDR3 bases are TGTGCCAGCAGTTACTCGATGGGCATGACCCGGCATGAGCAGTTCTTC. This chain links TRBV6-5 with TRBJ2-1; D not resolved. Germline V CDR1 and CDR2: MNHEY, SVGAGI. V was shortened by 0 bases and J by 8 bases, with 17 bases between the two germline ends. CDR3 size: 16 residues.

V is TRBV7-2 and J is TRBJ2-3, with D perhaps matching TRBD2 (6 bases). V lost 6 bases, J lost 3 bases, and 13 bases lay in between. The CDR3 has 14 amino acids. Germline lookup yields CDR1 SGHTA and CDR2 FQGNSA. CDR3 sequence (DNA): TGTGCCAGCAGGTATCCGGGAGTGACAGATACGCAGTATTTT. Translation: CASRYPGVTDTQYF.

The V call is TRBV3-1 (or the pseudogene TRBV3-2), the J call TRBJ2-5, with a possible D match to TRBD2 (5 bases). Germline V gene lookup returns CDR1 LGHDT and CDR2 YNNKEL (reference sequence). Trimming took off 2 bases at V and 1 base at J, with 11 bases between the two ends. The CDR3 consists of 15 residues. CDR3 in amino acids: CASSQNRGSQETQYF. DNA of the CDR3: TGTGCCAGCAGCCAAAACCGGGGTTCCCAAGAGACCCAGTACTTC.

The chain combines TRBV15 with TRBJ1-4; 7 bases are a match to TRBD1. The CDR3 spans 14 residues. The J segment lost 7 bases and the V segment lost 0 bases, leaving 2 bases of the junction unmatched. Germline CDR1 is LNHNV and CDR2 is YYDKDF (reference sequence). Here the CDR3 reads CATSRDGTAEKLFF. The CDR3 nucleotides read TGTGCCACCAGCAGAGACGGGACAGCTGAAAAACTGTTTTTT.

The count of this clone is one. The chain joins TRBV11-2 to TRBJ2-7; 8 bases map to TRBD2. V shed 5 bases, J shed 0 bases, and the junction held 6 bases outside the gene matches. Germline loops: CDR1 SGHAT, CDR2 FQNNGV. CDR3 length: 15 residues. CDR3 protein: CASSPLGGGSYEQYF. Written as DNA, the CDR3 is TGTGCCAGCAGCCCCCTCGGGGGGGGCTCCTACGAGCAGTACTTC.

This chain links TRBV19 with TRBJ1-5; no clear D. V was pared by 10 bases and J by 3 bases, with 19 bases between. The CDR3 is 15 amino acids. Germline V gene data show CDR1 as LNHDA and CDR2 as SQIVND (reference sequence). Written as DNA, the CDR3 is TGTGCCACCTGCCTTGGGAGGGCGGACAATCAGCCCCAGCATTTT. Its translation is CATCLGRADNQPQHF.

This clone was seen only once. The V gene is TRBV7-9, the J gene TRBJ1-4; the match to TRBD1 covers 7 bases. V lost 5 bases to trimming and J lost 11 bases; unmatched junction nucleotides: 8. The CDR3 is 13 residues long. In germline, CDR1 is SEHNR, CDR2 FQNEAQ (reference sequence). In DNA form, the CDR3 reads TGTGCCAGCAGCCAGACAGGGTTTGCGAAACTGTTTTTT. This sequence encodes CASSQTGFAKLFF.

Written as DNA, the CDR3 is TGTGCCAGCAGCCCCTCTGTAGGGACAGATGTAGATGGCTACACCTTC. Translation gives CASSPSVGTDVDGYTF. This chain uses TRBV5-4 with TRBJ1-2, with TRBD1 identical over 7 bases. Germline CDR1 and CDR2: SGHNT and YYREEE (reference sequence). Trimming removed 4 bases from V and 6 bases from J; junction bases left unmatched: 15. The CDR3 is 16 residues long.

V usage is TRBV10-3 and J usage is TRBJ1-5; 7 bases are shared with TRBD1. Germline-derived CDR1 and CDR2 are ENHRY and SYGVKD. Trimming took 0 bases from V and 0 from J; bases not matched to a gene: 2. The CDR3 length is 16 residues. This CDR3 reads CAISESRGLSNQPQHF. CDR3 DNA sequence: TGTGCCATCAGTGAGTCTAGGGGGCTTAGCAATCAGCCCCAGCATTTT.

The chain has TRBV6-2 or TRBV6-3 and TRBJ2-1; 9 bases map to TRBD2. The V segment lost 7 bases and the J segment 6 bases; nucleotides outside the gene matches: 13. The CDR3 length is 16 residues. The germline CDR1 and CDR2 sequences are MNHEY and SVGEGT. DNA of the CDR3: TGTGCCAGCACCCCACCCCAAGGGACTAGCATCAATGAGCAGTTCTTC. Translation gives CASTPPQGTSINEQFF.

This rearrangement joins TRBV24-1 to TRBJ1-1; 10 nucleotides agree with TRBD1. Trimming took 3 bases from V and 1 from J; bases not matched to a gene: 4. Germline loops: CDR1 KGHDR, CDR2 SFDVKD. The CDR3 length is 16 residues. The CDR3 nucleotides are TGTGCCACCAGTGATGACAGGGGGCTCGGGAACACTGAAGCTTTCTTT. Its translation is CATSDDRGLGNTEAFF.

V and J are TRBV28 and TRBJ2-1; maybe TRBD1 (5 bases). Germline V gives CDR1 MDHEN, CDR2 SYDVKM. Trimming stripped 2 bases from V and 3 bases from J, with 8 bases between. The CDR3 runs 14 residues. The CDR3 here is CASSLQGNYNEQFF. CDR3 DNA: TGTGCCAGCAGTTTACAGGGTAACTACAATGAGCAGTTCTTC.

The J gene is TRBJ1-3, the V gene TRBV7-9, with D possibly matching TRBD1 (5 bases). This CDR3 contains 15 residues. CDR1 is SEHNR and CDR2 is FQNEAQ in the germline V gene (reference sequence). V was trimmed by 5 bases and J by 6 bases, leaving 17 bases between them. CDR3 sequence: CASSEGAANANTIYF. CDR3 DNA sequence: TGTGCCAGCAGCGAAGGGGCTGCCAATGCAAACACCATATATTTT.

The V and J genes are TRBV19 and TRBJ2-7; TRBD2 might be the D (6 bases). Germline assignment: CDR1 LNHDA and CDR2 SQIVND (reference sequence). V was cut by 5 bases and J by 3 bases, with 17 bases left in between. The CDR3 has 15 residues. The CDR3 loop reads CASSLGLSVVYEQYF. CDR3 DNA: TGTGCCAGTAGTCTCGGACTAAGCGTCGTCTACGAGCAGTACTTC.